The 29 T cell receptor beta chains presented below share a single source sample, sequenced in a study of cytomegalovirus exposure and HLA in healthy donors. Both 60 Vbeta primers and 13 Jbeta primers went into the PCR. Clones were read by immunoSEQ multiplex PCR, and TCRdb kept only the in-frame ones, dropping some. The sample carries around 140,000 clones, about 87% recorded once. Sequenced input: PBMCs. These TCRs come from a woman aged 25 to 39 in good health and CMV-seronegative.

The V call is TRBV4-1, the J call TRBJ2-2; TRBD2 might be the D (6 bases). Trimming pared 0 bases from V and 2 bases from J, leaving 22 bases between. The CDR3 sequence is 20 residues long. Germline V gene data show CDR1 as MGHRA and CDR2 as YSYEKL. CDR3 protein: CASSQDRARRAGGNTGELFF. CDR3 bases: TGCGCCAGCAGCCAAGATCGGGCTCGCAGGGCCGGGGGTAACACCGGGGAGCTGTTTTTT.

The rearrangement uses TRBV7-2 and TRBJ2-1; D is unresolved. This CDR3 is 14 amino acids long. Trimming pared 4 bases from V and 5 bases from J, leaving 12 bases between. CDR1 SGHTA and CDR2 FQGNSA come from the germline V gene. The CDR3 spells CASSSYVGNNEQFF. In DNA form, the CDR3 reads TGTGCCAGCAGCTCCTACGTGGGCAACAATGAGCAGTTCTTC.

V is TRBV6-6 and J is TRBJ2-7; perhaps TRBD2 as D (6 bases). Germline loops: CDR1 MNHNY, CDR2 SVGAGI (reference sequence). The CDR3 covers 14 residues. The germline V and J ends were trimmed by 4 bases and 3 bases, with 13 bases remaining between them. DNA of the CDR3: TGTGCCAGCAGTTCCGGGGGACGGAGCTACGAGCAGTACTTC. It encodes CASSSGGRSYEQYF.

This chain joins TRBV30 and TRBJ2-2; weak D call: TRBD2 (5 bases). The CDR3 runs to 17 residues. V lost 0 bases, J lost 1 base, and 15 bases lay in between. Germline-derived CDR1 and CDR2 are GTSNPN and SVGIG (reference sequence). The CDR3 DNA follows: TGTGCCTGGAGTGTACTTTGGAGGAGAAAGAACACCGGGGAGCTGTTTTTT. Its translation is CAWSVLWRRKNTGELFF.

CDR3 nucleotides: TGTGCCAGCAGAATGGCCGGGACTCCCAATGAGCAGTTCTTC. Its translation: CASRMAGTPNEQFF. The chain is built from TRBV27 and TRBJ2-1; TRBD2 might be the D (6 bases). Germline V gene sequence: CDR1 MNHEY, CDR2 SMNVEV (reference sequence). The CDR3 is made up of 14 amino acids. Trimming left V 6 bases short and J 6 bases short, with 15 bases between.

The V call is TRBV7-2, the J call TRBJ1-2, with 8 bases identical to TRBD1. Germline V gene sequence: CDR1 SGHTA, CDR2 FQGNSA. Trimming cost V 2 bases and J 0 bases; bases outside gene matches: 8. The CDR3 extends over 17 amino acids. The CDR3 region is CASSLPRWDRTNYGYTF. The CDR3 DNA reads as TGTGCCAGCAGCTTACCCAGGTGGGACAGGACTAACTATGGCTACACCTTC.

This chain connects TRBV5-6 to TRBJ2-7; the D gene is possibly TRBD1 (5 bases). Looked up from germline, CDR1 is SGHDT and CDR2 is YYEEEE. Trimming removed 2 bases at V and 1 base at J, with 25 bases between. This CDR3 comprises 19 residues. The CDR3 coding sequence is TGTGCCAGCAGCTTATTGTTGCGTCTCCACCAGGGTTCATCCTACGAGCAGTACTTC. Translation: CASSLLLRLHQGSSYEQYF.

The rearrangement links TRBV6-6 to TRBJ2-3; D ambiguous. Per the germline V gene, CDR1 is MNHNY and CDR2 is SVGAGI (reference sequence). CDR3 size: 13 residues. V lost 10 bases and J lost 3, with 14 bases in between. The CDR3 DNA follows: TGTGCCACCCGGCCGGTCAGGACAGATACGCAGTATTTT. It is translated as CATRPVRTDTQYF.

Only a few counts were recorded for this clone. This rearrangement joins TRBV6-1 to TRBJ2-7, with TRBD2 matching 8 bases. V trimming: 3 bases; J trimming: 0 bases; junction bases outside the gene matches: 4. The CDR3 contains 15 residues. Germline CDR1 MNHNS, CDR2 SASEGT. CDR3 region: CASSDLAGSSYEQYF. CDR3 coding DNA: TGTGCCAGCAGTGATTTAGCGGGAAGCTCCTACGAGCAGTACTTC.

Notes on this clone: At the DNA level, this CDR3 is encoded by other sequences in the same sample as well. The CDR3 loop reads CAWSVGAETQYF. In DNA form, the CDR3 reads TGTGCCTGGAGTGTGGGAGCCGAGACCCAGTACTTC. The rearrangement joins TRBV30 to TRBJ2-5; D may be TRBD2 (5 bases). The CDR3 has 12 amino acids. The germline CDR1 and CDR2 sequences are GTSNPN and SVGIG (reference sequence). V was pared by 0 bases and J by 5 bases, with 7 bases between.

This clone was seen a few times. V gene TRBV4-1 combines with J gene TRBJ1-5; 7 positions match TRBD1. V dropped 2 bases and J dropped 1; count of bases not matched to a gene: 8. This CDR3 spans 17 amino acids. CDR1 is MGHRA and CDR2 is YSYEKL in the germline V gene. This CDR3 reads CASSQSPRGPSNQPQHF. The CDR3 region has the DNA TGCGCCAGCAGCCAATCCCCGAGGGGGCCAAGCAATCAGCCCCAGCATTTT.

This chain uses TRBV7-2 with TRBJ1-3, with D maybe TRBD1 (6 bases). The CDR3 totals 12 residues. V was cut by 5 bases and J by 11 bases, with 13 bases left in between. Germline CDR1 reads SGHTA; CDR2 reads FQGNSA. Written as DNA, the CDR3 is TGTGCCAGCAGCAACAACAGGGTGTCCATATATTTT. Amino acid sequence: CASSNNRVSIYF.

The chain joins TRBV4-3 to TRBJ1-6; D is ambiguous. This CDR3 region has 13 residues. Deletions cut 0 bases from V and 11 bases from J, with 8 bases between. Germline V gene sequence: CDR1 LGHNA, CDR2 YSLEER. CDR3 amino acids: CASSQERLTPLHF. The CDR3 nucleotides are TGCGCCAGCAGCCAAGAAAGACTGACACCCCTCCACTTT.

The rearrangement joins TRBV7-8 to TRBJ2-5; TRBD2 matches at 12 bases. The V gene's germline CDR1 is SGHVS and CDR2 FQNEAQ. Unmatched junction bases numbered 5, after V lost 1 base and J lost 2 bases. CDR3 length equals 17 residues. The CDR3 DNA follows: TGTGCCAGCAGCTTAGAGCTAGCGGGGGGGATACAAGAGACCCAGTACTTC. This translates into CASSLELAGGIQETQYF.

The chain is built from TRBV25-1 and TRBJ1-2; TRBD1 matches at 8 bases. Per the germline V gene, CDR1 is MGHDK and CDR2 is SYGVNS. With V trimmed by 10 bases and J by 5 bases, 18 bases remained unmatched. CDR3 length: 16 amino acids. CDR3 sequence reads: CATQKSGQEGPYGYTF. In DNA, the CDR3 is TGTGCCACCCAAAAGTCGGGACAGGAAGGCCCATATGGCTACACCTTC.

The chain has TRBV2 and TRBJ2-5; the D is unclear. CDR1 and CDR2 from the germline V gene are SNHLY and FYNNEI. V shed 6 bases and J shed 2 bases, with 4 bases lying between them. The CDR3 is made up of 11 amino acids. In DNA, the CDR3 is TGTGCCAGCAGCCTACAAGAGACCCAGTACTTC. Residues: CASSLQETQYF.

CDR3 nucleotide sequence: TGTGCCAGCAGCTTAGACAGGGCGGTACGGTCTGGGGCCAACGTCCTGACTTTC. It specifies CASSLDRAVRSGANVLTF. The chain couples TRBV7-2 to TRBJ2-6; weak D call: TRBD1 (6 bases). Per germline, CDR1 SGHTA and CDR2 FQGNSA. The CDR3 runs to 18 residues. V lost 1 base and J 1 base, leaving 14 bases between the germline ends.

This sequence joins TRBV7-9 and TRBJ2-7; 10 bases match TRBD1. There are 15 residues in the CDR3. The germline V gene encodes CDR1 SEHNR and CDR2 FQNEAQ (reference sequence). V dropped 2 bases and J dropped 2; count of bases not matched to a gene: 3. The CDR3 DNA reads as TGTGCCAGCAGCTTATGGACAGGGGGACCCTACGAGCAGTACTTC. Translation: CASSLWTGGPYEQYF.

J is TRBJ2-1 and V is TRBV19; possible D gene TRBD2, 5 bases. Germline lookup yields CDR1 LNHDA and CDR2 SQIVND (reference sequence). V was clipped by 5 bases and J by 1 base, with 18 bases between them. The CDR3 runs 17 residues. CDR3 sequence: CASSQTGSRWSYNEQFF. The DNA of the CDR3 is TGTGCCAGTAGTCAGACGGGGTCTAGATGGTCCTACAATGAGCAGTTCTTC.

The chain couples TRBV7-3 to TRBJ2-3, with TRBD2 matching over 16 bases. J gave up 2 bases and V 3 bases, and 2 bases lay outside the gene matches. The CDR3 has 17 amino acids. Germline lookup yields CDR1 SGHTA and CDR2 FQGTGA. The CDR3 spells CASSLGLAGGYTDTQYF. CDR3 DNA sequence: TGTGCCAGCAGCTTGGGACTAGCGGGGGGGTACACAGATACGCAGTATTTT.

The chain uses TRBV2 and TRBJ2-3, with 10 bases identical to TRBD1. V trimming: 7 bases; J trimming: 4 bases; junction bases outside the gene matches: 5. This CDR3 is built from 14 residues. Germline-derived CDR1 and CDR2 are SNHLY and FYNNEI. As DNA, the CDR3 is TGTGCCAGCAATAGGGACAGGGGATCAGATACGCAGTATTTT. Protein product: CASNRDRGSDTQYF.

This rearrangement joins TRBV5-1 to TRBJ2-5; a weak D match, TRBD2 (6 bases). CDR1 SGHRS and CDR2 YFSETQ come from the germline V gene. This CDR3 spans 16 amino acids. The ends were cut back, 0 bases at V and 11 bases at J, with 23 bases in the middle. This CDR3 is CASSLVVGGWIGEQYF. The CDR3 DNA reads TGCGCCAGCAGCTTGGTCGTGGGGGGATGGATTGGAGAGCAGTACTTC.

The rearrangement joins TRBV7-8 to TRBJ2-1, with TRBD2 matching 10 bases. Germline CDR1 reads SGHVS; CDR2 reads FQNEAQ. The CDR3 sequence is 19 residues long. Trimming removed 1 base from V and 2 bases from J; junction bases left unmatched: 11. The CDR3 loop reads CASSLGSSGRMFPYNEQFF. The CDR3 region has the DNA TGTGCCAGCAGCTTAGGGTCTAGCGGGAGAATGTTCCCCTACAATGAGCAGTTCTTC.

V usage is TRBV19 and J usage is TRBJ2-7; weak D call: TRBD1 (6 bases). The length of the CDR3 is 14 residues. The V and J ends lost 5 bases and 0 bases respectively, with 11 bases between them. Germline CDR1 and CDR2: LNHDA and SQIVND (reference sequence). The CDR3 sequence is CASSERDNSYEQYF. The CDR3 DNA sequence: TGTGCCAGTAGTGAACGGGACAACTCCTACGAGCAGTACTTC.

This sequence joins TRBV29-1 and TRBJ2-1; TRBD2 agrees at 8 bases. Per germline, CDR1 SQVTM and CDR2 ANQGSEA. The CDR3 length is 16 residues. J gave up 8 bases and V 0 bases, and 12 bases lay outside the gene matches. CDR3 sequence: CSVEDLPGGDQYEQFF. In DNA, the CDR3 is TGCAGCGTTGAAGATCTTCCCGGGGGGGATCAGTATGAGCAGTTCTTC.

This clone was counted a single time. This chain connects TRBV27 to TRBJ1-5; D is perhaps TRBD1 (5 bases). V lost 6 bases and J lost 3, with 9 bases in between. CDR3 size: 13 residues. The V gene's germline CDR1 is MNHEY and CDR2 SMNVEV (reference sequence). CDR3 protein: CASSRDFNQPQHF. CDR3 DNA: TGTGCCAGCAGCCGGGACTTCAATCAGCCCCAGCATTTT.

CDR3 sequence: CASSVGTGEGETQYF. The CDR3 coding sequence is TGTGCCAGCAGCGTAGGGACAGGGGAAGGGGAGACCCAGTACTTC. This rearrangement joins TRBV9 to TRBJ2-5; 9 bases line up with TRBD1. Germline V gives CDR1 SGDLS, CDR2 YYNGEE. The CDR3 spans 15 residues. With V trimmed by 0 bases and J by 5 bases, 5 bases remained unmatched. The full variable domain, in which reference TRBV9 and TRBJ2-5 provide the parts outside the CDR3, is DSGVTQTPKHLITATGQRVTLRCSPRSGDLSVYWYQQSLDQGLQFLIQYYNGEERAKGNILERFSAQQFPDLHSELNLSSLELGDSALYFCASSVGTGEGETQYFGPGTRLLVL.

The chain uses TRBV30 and TRBJ1-5; 7 bases are a match to TRBD1. With 2 bases clipped from V and 4 bases from J, the junction kept 2 bases outside the gene matches. The germline gives CDR1 GTSNPN, CDR2 SVGIG (reference sequence). The CDR3 totals 13 residues. The CDR3 reads CAWSKQGNQPQHF. As DNA, the CDR3 is TGTGCCTGGAGTAAACAGGGGAATCAGCCCCAGCATTTT. Looking up the rest from reference TRBV30 and TRBJ1-5 gives the full variable domain: SQTIHQWPATLVQPVGSPLSLECTVEGTSNPNLYWYRQAAGRGLQLLFYSVGIGQISSEVPQNLSASRPQDRQFILSSKKLLLSDSGFYLCAWSKQGNQPQHFGDGTRLSIL.

The J gene is TRBJ1-5, the V gene TRBV4-1, with no clear D. Germline V gives CDR1 MGHRA, CDR2 YSYEKL. The CDR3 loop spans 16 amino acids. The V gene lost 0 bases and the J gene lost 4 bases, with 13 bases spanning the gap. The CDR3 DNA sequence: TGCGCCAGCAGCCAAGAAGGAGGGTATGGGAATCAGCCCCAGCATTTT. This gives the protein CASSQEGGYGNQPQHF.